This T cell receptor (beta chain) appears in the sequencing data of a study of blood T cell repertoires in COVID-19. Authors' analysis steps: Quantification of nucleated cells was approximated via reference gene primer amplification. Here immunoSEQ multiplex PCR was the method, and the copy in TCRdb shows in-frame clones only, minus some. That table furnishes V, J and clone size, whereas the DNA furnished D and trimming. The sample includes about 380,000 clones, roughly 80% seen only once; the top ten take 0.85% to 1.3%. Trimming pared 8 bases from V and 5 bases from J, leaving 22 bases between. Germline V CDR1 and CDR2: SEHNR, FQNEAQ (reference sequence). CDR3 length: 15 amino acids.

The sequence derives from a human donor with acute or convalescent COVID-19. The donor label of this sample is uncertain. The chain links TRBV7-9 to TRBJ2-7; D might be TRBD1 (5 bases). Sequenced material: peripheral blood. In nucleotides, the CDR3 is TGTGCCAGCTACTACCGGGCAGGGCTCCTCCACGAGCAGTACTTC. Protein: CASYYRAGLLHEQYF.